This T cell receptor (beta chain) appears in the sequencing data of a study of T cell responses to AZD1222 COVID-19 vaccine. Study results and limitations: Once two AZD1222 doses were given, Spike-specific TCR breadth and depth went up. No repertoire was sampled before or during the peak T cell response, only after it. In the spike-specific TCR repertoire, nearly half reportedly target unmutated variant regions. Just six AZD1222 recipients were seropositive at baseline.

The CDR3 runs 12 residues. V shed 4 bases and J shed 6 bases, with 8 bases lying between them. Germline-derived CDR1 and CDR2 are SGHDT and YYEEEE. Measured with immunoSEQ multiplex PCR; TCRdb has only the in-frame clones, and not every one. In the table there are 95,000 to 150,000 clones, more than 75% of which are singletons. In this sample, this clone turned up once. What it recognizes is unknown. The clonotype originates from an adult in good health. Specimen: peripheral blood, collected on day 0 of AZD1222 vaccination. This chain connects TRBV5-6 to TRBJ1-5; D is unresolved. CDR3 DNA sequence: TGTGCCAGCAGCAAGGGAGGTCAGCCCCAGCATTTT. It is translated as CASSKGGQPQHF.